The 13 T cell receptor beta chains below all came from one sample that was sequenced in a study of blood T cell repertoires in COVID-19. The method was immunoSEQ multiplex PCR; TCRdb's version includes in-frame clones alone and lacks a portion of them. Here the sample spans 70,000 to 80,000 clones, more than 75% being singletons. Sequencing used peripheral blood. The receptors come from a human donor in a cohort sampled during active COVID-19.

Here the CDR3 reads CASRGLAGMGEQFF. The CDR3 DNA sequence: TGTGCCAGCAGGGGACTAGCGGGAATGGGTGAGCAGTTCTTC. The chain carries TRBV2 and TRBJ2-1, with 13 bases identical to TRBD2. Germline V gives CDR1 SNHLY, CDR2 FYNNEI. This CDR3 spans 14 amino acids. Unmatched junction bases numbered 5, after V lost 6 bases and J lost 9 bases. Looking up the rest from reference TRBV2 and TRBJ2-1 gives the full variable domain: EPEVTQTPSHQVTQMGQEVILRCVPISNHLYFYWYRQILGQKVEFLVSFYNNEISEKSEIFDDQFSVERPDGSNFTLKIRSTKLEDSAMYFCASRGLAGMGEQFFGPGTRLTVL.

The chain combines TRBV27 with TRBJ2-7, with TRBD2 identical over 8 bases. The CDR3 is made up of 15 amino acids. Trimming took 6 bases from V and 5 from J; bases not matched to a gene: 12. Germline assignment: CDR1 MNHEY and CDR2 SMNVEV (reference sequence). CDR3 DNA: TGTGCCAGCAGGCCCACCGGGACTAGTCCCCACGAGCAGTACTTC. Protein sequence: CASRPTGTSPHEQYF.

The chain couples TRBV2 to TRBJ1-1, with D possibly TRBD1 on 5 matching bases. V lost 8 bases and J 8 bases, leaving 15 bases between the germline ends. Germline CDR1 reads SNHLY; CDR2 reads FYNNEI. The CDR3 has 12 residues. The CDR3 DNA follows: TGTGCCAGCGGTAAGACAGTGCTGGAAGCTTTCTTT. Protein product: CASGKTVLEAFF.

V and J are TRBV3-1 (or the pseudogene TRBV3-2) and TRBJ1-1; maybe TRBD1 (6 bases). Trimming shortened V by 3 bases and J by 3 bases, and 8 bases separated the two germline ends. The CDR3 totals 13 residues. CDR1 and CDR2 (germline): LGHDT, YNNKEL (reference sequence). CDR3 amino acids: CASSQGAHTEAFF. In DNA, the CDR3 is TGTGCCAGCAGCCAGGGGGCGCACACTGAAGCTTTCTTT.

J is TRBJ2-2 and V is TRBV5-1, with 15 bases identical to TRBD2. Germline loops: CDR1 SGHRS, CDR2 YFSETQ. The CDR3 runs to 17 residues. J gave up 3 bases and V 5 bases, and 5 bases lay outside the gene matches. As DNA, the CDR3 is TGCGCCAGCAGTCGGACTAGCGGGAGGGCCGACACCGGGGAGCTGTTTTTT. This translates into CASSRTSGRADTGELFF.

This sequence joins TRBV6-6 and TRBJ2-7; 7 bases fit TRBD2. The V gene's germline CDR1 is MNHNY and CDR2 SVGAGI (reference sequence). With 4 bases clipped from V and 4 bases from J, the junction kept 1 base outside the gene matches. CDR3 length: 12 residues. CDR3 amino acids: CASSWEGYEQYF. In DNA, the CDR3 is TGTGCCAGCAGTTGGGAGGGGTACGAGCAGTACTTC.

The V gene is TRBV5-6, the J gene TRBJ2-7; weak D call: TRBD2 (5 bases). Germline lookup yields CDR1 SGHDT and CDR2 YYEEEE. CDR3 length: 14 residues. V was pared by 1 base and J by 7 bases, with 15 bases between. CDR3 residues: CASSLTWGPGEQYF. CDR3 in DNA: TGTGCCAGCAGCTTGACCTGGGGTCCGGGGGAGCAGTACTTC.

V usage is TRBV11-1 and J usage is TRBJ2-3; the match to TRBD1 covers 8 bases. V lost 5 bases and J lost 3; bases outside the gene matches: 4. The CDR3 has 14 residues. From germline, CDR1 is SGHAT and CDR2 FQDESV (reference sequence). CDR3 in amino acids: CASSKRTGTDTQYF. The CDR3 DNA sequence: TGTGCCAGCAGCAAACGGACAGGGACAGATACGCAGTATTTT.

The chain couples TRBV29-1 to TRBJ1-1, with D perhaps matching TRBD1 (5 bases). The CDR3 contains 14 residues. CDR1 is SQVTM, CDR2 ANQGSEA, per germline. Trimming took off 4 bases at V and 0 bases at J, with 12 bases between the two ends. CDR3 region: CSVVGQGLNTEAFF. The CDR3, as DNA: TGCAGCGTTGTGGGTCAGGGATTGAACACTGAAGCTTTCTTT.

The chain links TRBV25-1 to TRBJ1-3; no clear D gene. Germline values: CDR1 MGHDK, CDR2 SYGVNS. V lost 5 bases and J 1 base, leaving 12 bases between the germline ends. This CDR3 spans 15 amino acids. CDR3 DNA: TGTGCCAGCAGTACACCTACGGGTTCTGGAAACACCATATATTTT. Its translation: CASSTPTGSGNTIYF. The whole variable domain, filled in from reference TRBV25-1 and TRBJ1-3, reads EADIYQTPRYLVIGTGKKITLECSQTMGHDKMYWYQQDPGMELHLIHYSYGVNSTEKGDLSSESTVSRIRTEHFPLTLESARPSHTSQYLCASSTPTGSGNTIYFGEGSWLTVV.

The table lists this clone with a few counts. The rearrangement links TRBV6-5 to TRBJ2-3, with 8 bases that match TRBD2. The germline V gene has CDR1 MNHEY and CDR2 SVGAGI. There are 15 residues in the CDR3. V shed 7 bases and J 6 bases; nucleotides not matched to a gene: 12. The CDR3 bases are TGTGCCAGCACCCTCATGGGACTAGGTCGGGATACGCAGTATTTT. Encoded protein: CASTLMGLGRDTQYF.

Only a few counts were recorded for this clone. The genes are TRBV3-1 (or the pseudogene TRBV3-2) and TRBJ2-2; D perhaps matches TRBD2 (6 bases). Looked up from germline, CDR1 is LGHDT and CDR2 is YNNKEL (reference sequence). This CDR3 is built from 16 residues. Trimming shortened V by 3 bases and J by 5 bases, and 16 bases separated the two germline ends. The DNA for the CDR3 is TGTGCCAGCAGCCAGGAGGGGCAGGTGCCAACCGGGGAGCTGTTTTTT. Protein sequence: CASSQEGQVPTGELFF.

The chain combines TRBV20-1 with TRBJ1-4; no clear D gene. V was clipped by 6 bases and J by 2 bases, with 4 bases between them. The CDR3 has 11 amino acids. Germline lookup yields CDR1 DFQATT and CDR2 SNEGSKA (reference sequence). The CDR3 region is CSAGTNEKLFF. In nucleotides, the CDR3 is TGCAGTGCGGGCACTAATGAAAAACTGTTTTTT.